This T cell receptor beta chain was documented in a study of T cell repertoires in cytomegalovirus infection. Study background: The public TCR beta signatures pointed to both CMV infection and matching HLA type.

CDR1 and CDR2 from the germline V gene are SGHTA and FQGNSA. CDR3 length: 13 amino acids. V was trimmed by 7 bases and J by 1 base, leaving 10 bases between them. This clonotype came up many times. The antigen remains unidentified. General observations from the study: Identification of carriers of CMV plus the relevant HLA was achieved through cumulative public TCR beta family frequency. Dominating the ex vivo response were TCR beta clonotypes that were CMV-specific and HLA-C-restricted.

MiXCR, applied by TCRdb to the reads, yields one record per CDR3 protein. The profile covers almost 500,000 distinct CDR3 sequences, with around 11% appearing a single time and about 9.4% taken by the ten largest. V and J are TRBV7-2 and TRBJ1-1; D call uncertain. The sequence was collected from a human donor in good health (CMV status not recorded). Some clones in this sample may be carry-over from other donors' samples. Sequences were obtained from PBMCs. The CDR3: CASTFGPNTEAFF. The DNA of the CDR3 is TGTGCCAGCACCTTCGGTCCGAACACTGAAGCTTTCTTT.